Detailed here is one T cell receptor (beta chain). Antigen specificity is unknown. Clones were read by immunoSEQ multiplex PCR, and TCRdb kept only the in-frame ones, dropping some. Of roughly 92,000 clones listed, roughly 89% are singletons. The V and J ends lost 3 bases and 1 base, in that order; junction bases with no gene match: 9. This CDR3 spans 16 amino acids. Germline V gene sequence: CDR1 MNHEY, CDR2 SMNVEV (reference sequence). The sample is drawn from a study of PD-1 blockade in classical Hodgkin lymphoma. The wider study: Patients received nivolumab 3 mg/kg intravenously every 2 weeks.

Relapse was seen in all patients after autologous stem cell transplantation, and brentuximab vedotin exposure was variable. Complete response, partial response or progressive disease was each patient's best response. Overall study results and limits: CD4+ TCR diversity rose significantly by C4D1, and CD8+ TCR diversity did not. Newly diagnosed patients had diversity similar to the baseline diversity of complete responders.

This TCR derives from a human donor with classical Hodgkin lymphoma. The V gene is TRBV27, the J gene TRBJ2-7; TRBD2 aligns across 7 bases. This sample comprised peripheral blood mononuclear cells (PBMCs), obtained at baseline. The CDR3 sequence: CASSFRGQRGSYEQYF. CDR3 nucleotides: TGTGCCAGCAGTTTTCGGGGCCAGCGGGGTTCCTACGAGCAGTACTTC.